Each of the 7 T cell receptor beta chains below was sequenced from the same sample in a study of T cell responses to AZD1222 COVID-19 vaccine. The protocol was immunoSEQ multiplex PCR, while the TCRdb copy is restricted to in-frame clones and leaves out a portion. Among about 120,000 clones, 85% to 95% were seen once, and the ten largest hold about 3.1%. The material sequenced was peripheral blood, taken 28 days after the second AZD1222 dose. The source is an adult who received the AZD1222 COVID-19 vaccine.

The V call is TRBV2, the J call TRBJ1-2, with D unclear. Germline CDR1 and CDR2: SNHLY and FYNNEI. This CDR3 region has 14 residues. Trimming took 6 bases from V and 9 from J, leaving 20 bases between them. CDR3 coding DNA: TGTGCCAGCAGCCTCGCTCCGGTGATGACCCGCTACACCTTC. This encodes CASSLAPVMTRYTF.

This clone appeared once. This chain links TRBV28 with TRBJ1-2; 10 nucleotides align to TRBD1. CDR1 is MDHEN and CDR2 is SYDVKM in the germline V gene. This CDR3 is 15 amino acids long. J lost 7 bases, V lost 4 bases, and 9 bases had no gene match. The CDR3 nucleotides read TGTGCCAGCAGTTCACCGGGACAGGGGTTTGGTGGCTACACCTTC. It specifies CASSSPGQGFGGYTF.

The rearrangement uses TRBV19 and TRBJ1-2, with 10 bases fitting TRBD1. Unmatched junction bases numbered 4, after V lost 2 bases and J lost 1 base. Germline V gene sequence: CDR1 LNHDA, CDR2 SQIVND (reference sequence). This CDR3 contains 16 residues. The CDR3 protein is CASSITDRGINYGYTF. The CDR3 DNA sequence: TGTGCCAGTAGTATAACGGACAGGGGGATTAACTATGGCTACACCTTC.

The chain links TRBV5-4 to TRBJ1-1, with D maybe TRBD1 (6 bases). Trimming cost V 6 bases and J 2 bases, with 14 bases left between them. Germline V gene data show CDR1 as SGHNT and CDR2 as YYREEE (reference sequence). The CDR3 spans 14 residues. The CDR3 coding sequence is TGTGCCAGCATCGAAGGAGGGGGAAACACTGAAGCTTTCTTT. Protein product: CASIEGGGNTEAFF.

This clone was found once. This chain connects TRBV14 to TRBJ2-1; TRBD2 agrees at 14 bases. With V trimmed by 4 bases and J by 8 bases, 1 base remained unmatched. In germline, CDR1 is SGHDN, CDR2 FVKESK. CDR3 length equals 14 residues. The CDR3 sequence: CASSRTSGRHEQFF. CDR3 sequence (DNA): TGTGCCAGCAGCCGGACTAGCGGGAGGCATGAGCAGTTCTTC.

In this sample, this clone turned up once. The chain joins TRBV6-5 to TRBJ2-7; D is possibly TRBD1 or TRBD2 (5 bases each). The V end was cut by 6 bases, the J end by 6 bases, with 21 bases between. The CDR3 sequence is 15 residues long. Germline CDR1 reads MNHEY; CDR2 reads SVGAGI. CDR3 residues: CASRSASGGWFEQYF. CDR3 nucleotides: TGTGCCAGCAGATCCGCGAGTGGGGGATGGTTCGAGCAGTACTTC.

A single count supports this clone. The chain is built from TRBV11-2 and TRBJ2-5; 8 bases match TRBD1. Per the germline V gene, CDR1 is SGHAT and CDR2 is FQNNGV. This CDR3 comprises 15 residues. V lost 2 bases, J lost 5 bases, and 7 bases stayed unmatched. The CDR3 nucleotides read TGTGCCAGCAGCTTATTGCAGGGGGCGGGGGAGACCCAGTACTTC. Its translation is CASSLLQGAGETQYF.